Sequencing of this T cell receptor beta chain was carried out in a study of cytomegalovirus exposure and HLA in healthy donors. About the study: Of roughly 400 genotyped donors, roughly 81% clustered with self-reported Caucasian donors.

The CDR3 totals 15 residues. Germline V gene sequence: CDR1 KGHSH, CDR2 LQKENI. The ends lost 4 bases at V and 1 base at J; junction bases unmatched: 6. The PCR made use of 60 Vbeta and 13 Jbeta primers. Per the authors' pipeline: In a later analysis, roughly 10 million of 75 million to 90 million unique beta chains occurred in at least two donors. Some clones are missing from TCRdb's copy, which holds only in-frame ones; the method was immunoSEQ multiplex PCR. The DNA was the basis for D and trimming; V, J and clone size are from that table. The repertoire includes 100,000 to 150,000 clones, around 75% of them detected once, and 3.3% sits in the top ten.

This clonotype originated in a woman aged 50 to 65 in good health and CMV-seronegative. This chain connects TRBV18 to TRBJ1-1, with 7 nucleotides matching TRBD1. Sequencing used PBMCs. DNA for the CDR3: TGTGCCAGCTCACTTCGGACAGGACAGAACACTGAAGCTTTCTTT. This encodes CASSLRTGQNTEAFF. Full variable domain (remainder filled in from reference TRBV18 and TRBJ1-1): NAGVMQNPRHLVRRRGQEARLRCSPMKGHSHVYWYRQLPEEGLKFMVYLQKENIIDESGMPKERFSAEFPKEGPSILRIQQVVRGDSAAYFCASSLRTGQNTEAFFGQGTRLTVV.